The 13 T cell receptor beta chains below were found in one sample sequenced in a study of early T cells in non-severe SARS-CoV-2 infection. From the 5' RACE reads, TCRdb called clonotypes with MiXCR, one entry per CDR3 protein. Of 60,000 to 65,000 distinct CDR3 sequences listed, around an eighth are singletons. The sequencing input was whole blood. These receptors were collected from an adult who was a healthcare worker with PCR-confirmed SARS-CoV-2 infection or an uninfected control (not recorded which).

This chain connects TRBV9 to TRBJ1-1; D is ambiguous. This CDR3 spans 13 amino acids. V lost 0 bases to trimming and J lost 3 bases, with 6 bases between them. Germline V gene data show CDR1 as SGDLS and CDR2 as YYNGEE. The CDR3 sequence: CASSVGWDTEAFF. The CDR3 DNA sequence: TGTGCCAGCAGCGTAGGATGGGACACTGAAGCTTTCTTT.

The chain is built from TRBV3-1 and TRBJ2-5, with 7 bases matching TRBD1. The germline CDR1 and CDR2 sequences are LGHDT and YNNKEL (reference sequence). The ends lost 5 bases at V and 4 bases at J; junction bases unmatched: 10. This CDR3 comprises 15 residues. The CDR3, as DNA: TGTGCCAGCAGCACTAGGACAGGTGGAGGAGAGACCCAGTACTTC. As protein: CASSTRTGGGETQYF.

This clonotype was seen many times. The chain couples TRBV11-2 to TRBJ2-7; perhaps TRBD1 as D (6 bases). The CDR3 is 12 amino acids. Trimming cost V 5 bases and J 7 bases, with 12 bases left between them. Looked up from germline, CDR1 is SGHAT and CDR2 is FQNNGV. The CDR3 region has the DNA TGTGCCAGCAGCCCACGGACAGAAGAGCAGTACTTC. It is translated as CASSPRTEEQYF. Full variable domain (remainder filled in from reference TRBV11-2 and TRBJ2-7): EAGVAQSPRYKIIEKRQSVAFWCNPISGHATLYWYQQILGQGPKLLIQFQNNGVVDDSQLPKDRFSAERLKGVDSTLKIQPAKLEDSAVYLCASSPRTEEQYFGPGTRLTVT.

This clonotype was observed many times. The CDR3 DNA follows: TGTGCCTGGAGTAGACAGGGGGGCAATCAGCCCCAGCATTTT. Translated: CAWSRQGGNQPQHF. The chain is built from TRBV30 and TRBJ1-5; 9 bases agree with TRBD1. Germline assignment: CDR1 GTSNPN and CDR2 SVGIG (reference sequence). CDR3 size: 14 residues. With V trimmed by 2 bases and J by 2 bases, 1 base remained unmatched.

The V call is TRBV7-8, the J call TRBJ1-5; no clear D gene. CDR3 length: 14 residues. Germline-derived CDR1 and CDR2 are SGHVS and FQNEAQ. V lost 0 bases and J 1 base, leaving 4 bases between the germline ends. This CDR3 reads CASSLADSNQPQHF. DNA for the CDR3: TGTGCCAGCAGCTTAGCCGACAGCAATCAGCCCCAGCATTTT.

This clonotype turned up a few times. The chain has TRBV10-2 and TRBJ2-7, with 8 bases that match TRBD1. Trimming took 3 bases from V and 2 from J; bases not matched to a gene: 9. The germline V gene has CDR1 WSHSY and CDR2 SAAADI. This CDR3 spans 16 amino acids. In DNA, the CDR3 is TGCGCCAGCAGTGACCCGACAGGGGACAGTCCCTACGAGCAGTACTTC. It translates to CASSDPTGDSPYEQYF.

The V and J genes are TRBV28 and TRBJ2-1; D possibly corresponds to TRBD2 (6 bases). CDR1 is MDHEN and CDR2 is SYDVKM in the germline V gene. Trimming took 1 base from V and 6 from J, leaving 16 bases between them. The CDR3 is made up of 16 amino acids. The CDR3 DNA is TGTGCCAGCAGTTTATTGGCGGCGGGAAGAAGCAATGAGCAGTTCTTC. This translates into CASSLLAAGRSNEQFF.

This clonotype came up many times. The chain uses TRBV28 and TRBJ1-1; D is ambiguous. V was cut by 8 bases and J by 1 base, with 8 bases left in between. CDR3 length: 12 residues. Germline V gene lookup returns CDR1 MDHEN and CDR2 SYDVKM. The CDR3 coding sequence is TGTGCCAGCTCCTTCAGGAACACTGAAGCTTTCTTT. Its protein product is CASSFRNTEAFF.

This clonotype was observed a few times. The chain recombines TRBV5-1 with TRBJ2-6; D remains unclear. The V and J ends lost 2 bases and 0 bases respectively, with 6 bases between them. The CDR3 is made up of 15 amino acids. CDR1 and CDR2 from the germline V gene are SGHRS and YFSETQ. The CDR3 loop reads CASSFIDSGANVLTF. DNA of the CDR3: TGCGCCAGCAGCTTTATAGACTCTGGGGCCAACGTCCTGACTTTC.

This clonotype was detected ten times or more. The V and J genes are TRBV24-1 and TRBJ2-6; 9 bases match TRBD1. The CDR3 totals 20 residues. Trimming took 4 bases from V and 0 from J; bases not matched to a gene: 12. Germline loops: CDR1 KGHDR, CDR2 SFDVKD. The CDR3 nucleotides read TGTGCCACCAGTGACTCCCGGACAGGGGCTCCCCTCTCTGGGGCCAACGTCCTGACTTTC. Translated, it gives CATSDSRTGAPLSGANVLTF.

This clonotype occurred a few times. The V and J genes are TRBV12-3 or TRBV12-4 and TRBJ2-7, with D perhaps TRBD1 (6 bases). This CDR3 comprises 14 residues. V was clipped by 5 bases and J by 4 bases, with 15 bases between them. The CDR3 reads CASSRQDRKYEQYF. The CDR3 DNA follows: TGTGCCAGCAGTCGGCAGGACAGAAAGTACGAGCAGTACTTC.

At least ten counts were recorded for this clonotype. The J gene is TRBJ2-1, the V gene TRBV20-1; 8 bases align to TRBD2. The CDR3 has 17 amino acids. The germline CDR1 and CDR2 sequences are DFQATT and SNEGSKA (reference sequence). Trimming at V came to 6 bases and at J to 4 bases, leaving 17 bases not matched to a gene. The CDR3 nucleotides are TGCAGTGCCAATCTTTTGGGACTAGAGGGACCTTACAATGAGCAGTTCTTC. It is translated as CSANLLGLEGPYNEQFF.

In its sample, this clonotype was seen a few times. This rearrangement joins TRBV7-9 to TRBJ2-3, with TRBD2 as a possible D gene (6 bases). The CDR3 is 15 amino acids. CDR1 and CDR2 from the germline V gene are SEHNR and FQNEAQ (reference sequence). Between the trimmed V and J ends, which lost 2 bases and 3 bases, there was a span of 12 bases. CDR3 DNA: TGTGCCAGCAGCTTACTCCCGGGGGTAACAGATACGCAGTATTTT. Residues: CASSLLPGVTDTQYF.